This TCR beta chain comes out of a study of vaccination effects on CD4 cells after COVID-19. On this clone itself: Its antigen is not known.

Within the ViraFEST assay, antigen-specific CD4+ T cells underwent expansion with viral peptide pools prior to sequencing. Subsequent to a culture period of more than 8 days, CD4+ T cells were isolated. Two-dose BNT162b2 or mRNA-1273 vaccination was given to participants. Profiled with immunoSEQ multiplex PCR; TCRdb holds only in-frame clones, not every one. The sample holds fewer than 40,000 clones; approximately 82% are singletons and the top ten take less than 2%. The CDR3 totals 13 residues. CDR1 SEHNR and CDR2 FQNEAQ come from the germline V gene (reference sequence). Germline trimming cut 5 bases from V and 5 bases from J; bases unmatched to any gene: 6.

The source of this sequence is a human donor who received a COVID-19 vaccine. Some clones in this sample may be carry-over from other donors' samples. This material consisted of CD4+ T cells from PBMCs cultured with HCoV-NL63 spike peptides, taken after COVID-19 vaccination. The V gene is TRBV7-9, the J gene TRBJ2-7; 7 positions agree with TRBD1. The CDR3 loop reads CASSLTGFHEQYV. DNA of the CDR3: TGTGCCAGCAGCCTGACAGGGTTCCACGAGCAGTACGTC.